This passage covers 2 T cell receptor beta chains from one sample sequenced in a study of T-cell reconstitution after alpha-beta-depleted transplantation in children. Unique molecular identifiers were used to barcode this TCRbeta library. TCRdb redid the calling of the PCR reads with MiXCR, one entry per CDR3 protein. The sample holds 440,000 or so distinct CDR3 sequences, roughly two fifths seen once. Sequences were derived from PBMCs, sampled before TCRalphabeta/CD19-depleted stem cell transplant. Every receptor here comes from a girl between 2 and 10 years old with aplastic anemia, due to receive a stem cell transplant.

The V gene is TRBV7-9, the J gene TRBJ2-7, with D possibly TRBD2 on 6 matching bases. The CDR3 contains 16 residues. Trimming took off 5 bases at V and 1 base at J, with 18 bases between the two ends. In germline, CDR1 is SEHNR, CDR2 FQNEAQ (reference sequence). CDR3: CASSPGFGGASYEQYF. CDR3 nucleotides: TGTGCCAGCAGCCCGGGATTCGGCGGGGCTTCCTACGAGCAGTACTTC.

There are a few counts of this clonotype. The V and J genes are TRBV9 and TRBJ2-7; D is undetermined. The CDR3 covers 14 residues. The germline V gene has CDR1 SGDLS and CDR2 YYNGEE. V was pared by 3 bases and J by 3 bases, with 13 bases between. The CDR3 DNA follows: TGTGCCAGCAGCGCAACCGGTCTAGGCTACGAGCAGTACTTC. This gives the protein CASSATGLGYEQYF.